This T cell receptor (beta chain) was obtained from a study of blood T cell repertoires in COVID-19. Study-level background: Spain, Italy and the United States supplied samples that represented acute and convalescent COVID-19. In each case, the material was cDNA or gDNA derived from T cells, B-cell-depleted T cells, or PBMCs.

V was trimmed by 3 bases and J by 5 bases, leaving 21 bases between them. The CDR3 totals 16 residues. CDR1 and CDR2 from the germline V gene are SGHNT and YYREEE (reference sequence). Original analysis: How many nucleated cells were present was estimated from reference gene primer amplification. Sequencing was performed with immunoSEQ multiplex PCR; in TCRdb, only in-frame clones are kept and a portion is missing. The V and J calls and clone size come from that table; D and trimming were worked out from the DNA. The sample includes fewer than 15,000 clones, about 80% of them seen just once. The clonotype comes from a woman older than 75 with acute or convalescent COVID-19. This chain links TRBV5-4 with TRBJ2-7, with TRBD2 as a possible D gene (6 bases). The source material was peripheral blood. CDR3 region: CASSSGGGTPWDEQYF. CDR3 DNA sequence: TGTGCCAGCAGCTCCGGTGGCGGGACTCCTTGGGACGAGCAGTACTTC.